This T cell receptor beta chain was found in a study of OX40 agonist ivuxolimab in advanced cancers. CDR3 length: 14 residues. Germline trimming cut 5 bases from V and 7 bases from J; bases unmatched to any gene: 7. The germline V gene encodes CDR1 ENHRY and CDR2 SYGVKD. The table came from immunoSEQ multiplex PCR; TCRdb's copy has only in-frame clones and leaves some out. The sample shows 50,000 to 85,000 clones, less than 85% of them seen only once. This clonotype originated in an adult with an advanced solid tumor such as melanoma, head and neck, liver or kidney cancer. The sequencing here drew on CD4+ or CD8+ T cells sorted from blood, taken in a trial of the OX40 agonist ivuxolimab. This chain connects TRBV10-3 to TRBJ2-1; 8 bases map to TRBD2. The DNA for the CDR3 is TGTGCCATCAGTTCCGGACTAGCATATAATGAGCAGTTCTTC. Protein product: CAISSGLAYNEQFF.